These 24 T cell receptor beta chains were sequenced from one sample in a study of blood T cell repertoires in COVID-19. Sequenced by immunoSEQ multiplex PCR; TCRdb stores in-frame clones only, minus some. The table shows tens of thousands of clones, with roughly nine tenths occurring only once. The sequenced material came from peripheral blood. These receptors all come from a man in his fifties or sixties with acute or convalescent COVID-19.

This chain uses TRBV5-5 with TRBJ2-1; TRBD2 aligns across 8 bases. This CDR3 is built from 15 residues. Per germline, CDR1 SGHKS and CDR2 YYEKEE (reference sequence). After removal of 4 bases from V and 7 bases from J, the junction contained 10 bases not matched to a gene. The CDR3 here is CASSASGTRGNEQFF. DNA for the CDR3: TGTGCCAGCAGCGCTTCCGGGACTAGAGGGAATGAGCAGTTCTTC.

As DNA, the CDR3 is TGTGCAAGTCGCTTAGCGGAGGGGACGAGAGGCTACACCTTC. Encoded protein: CASRLAEGTRGYTF. The chain couples TRBV12-2 to TRBJ1-2. TRBV12-2 represents a pseudogene. The CDR3 sequence is 14 residues long.

CDR3 nucleotide sequence: TGTGCCAGCAGCACCCGGGACAGGGGGAGGTACAATGAGCAGTTCTTC. It yields the protein CASSTRDRGRYNEQFF. The rearrangement links TRBV11-2 to TRBJ2-1; TRBD1 matches at 11 bases. Unmatched junction bases numbered 7, after V lost 5 bases and J lost 4 bases. Germline V gene data show CDR1 as SGHAT and CDR2 as FQNNGV. The CDR3 length is 16 residues.

The chain links TRBV7-9 to TRBJ2-5; 7 bases are a match to TRBD1. Looked up from germline, CDR1 is SEHNR and CDR2 is FQNEAQ (reference sequence). The CDR3 runs to 16 residues. The V segment lost 5 bases and the J segment 7 bases; nucleotides outside the gene matches: 16. CDR3 coding DNA: TGTGCCAGCAGCCCCCGGGGAAGGGGGCGCGACGGGACCCAGTACTTC. Translated, it gives CASSPRGRGRDGTQYF.

The chain carries TRBV5-8 and TRBJ1-5; D is ambiguous. V lost 5 bases, J lost 7 bases, and 16 bases lay in between. This CDR3 comprises 14 residues. The germline gives CDR1 SGHTS, CDR2 YDEGEE. The CDR3 sequence is CASSQKGGYQPQHF. The CDR3 nucleotides are TGTGCCAGCAGTCAAAAAGGAGGGTACCAGCCCCAGCATTTT.

This clone has just one count. The chain carries TRBV7-8 and TRBJ1-4; no definite D call. Looked up from germline, CDR1 is SGHVS and CDR2 is FQNEAQ. The CDR3 has 14 amino acids. The V end lost 5 bases, the J end lost 2 bases, and 9 bases lay between the germline ends. CDR3 residues: CASSPLRTNEKLFF. The CDR3 DNA reads as TGTGCCAGCAGCCCACTGAGGACTAATGAAAAACTGTTTTTT.

The V gene is TRBV19, the J gene TRBJ2-1; 8 nucleotides match TRBD1. The CDR3 extends over 17 amino acids. CDR1 LNHDA and CDR2 SQIVND come from the germline V gene (reference sequence). After removal of 5 bases from V and 6 bases from J, the junction contained 15 bases not matched to a gene. CDR3 sequence reads: CASSFSGTGLGFNEQFF. CDR3 sequence (DNA): TGTGCCAGTAGTTTTTCCGGGACAGGCCTGGGCTTCAATGAGCAGTTCTTC.

The chain recombines TRBV30 with TRBJ1-2; D not resolved. CDR3 length: 13 residues. The V end was cut by 7 bases, the J end by 2 bases, with 14 bases between. Germline V gives CDR1 GTSNPN, CDR2 SVGIG (reference sequence). The CDR3 here is CASQTSGNYGYTF. CDR3 nucleotide sequence: TGTGCCTCCCAGACTTCCGGGAACTATGGCTACACCTTC.

As DNA, the CDR3 is TGTGCCAGCAGCCGAACATCAGGGGGTCAGCCCCAGCATTTT. Residues: CASSRTSGGQPQHF. The chain joins TRBV3-1 (or the pseudogene TRBV3-2) to TRBJ1-5; 7 nucleotides line up with TRBD1. This CDR3 is 14 amino acids long. Germline CDR1 is LGHDT and CDR2 is YNNKEL (reference sequence). After removal of 4 bases from V and 6 bases from J, the junction contained 6 bases not matched to a gene.

The chain links TRBV19 to TRBJ1-5, with D perhaps matching TRBD1 (6 bases). Germline CDR1 LNHDA, CDR2 SQIVND (reference sequence). The germline V and J ends were trimmed by 5 bases and 4 bases, with 9 bases remaining between them. CDR3 length: 13 amino acids. The CDR3: CASSSTGNQPQHF. DNA of the CDR3: TGTGCCAGTAGTTCCACAGGGAATCAGCCCCAGCATTTT.

There are a few counts of this clone. V usage is TRBV6-5 and J usage is TRBJ2-7; possibly TRBD1 for D (7 bases). Germline V gene data show CDR1 as MNHEY and CDR2 as SVGAGI. The CDR3 consists of 14 residues. V lost 6 bases and J lost 3, with 15 bases in between. The CDR3 loop reads CASRNQGGGYEQYF. The CDR3, as DNA: TGTGCCAGCAGGAACCAGGGGGGCGGCTACGAGCAGTACTTC.

J is TRBJ2-1 and V is TRBV3-1 (or the pseudogene TRBV3-2); TRBD1 matches 7 bases. The CDR3 covers 15 residues. V dropped 4 bases and J dropped 6; count of bases not matched to a gene: 9. CDR1 and CDR2 (germline): LGHDT, YNNKEL (reference sequence). CDR3 amino acids: CASSLKTGRLNEQFF. In DNA, the CDR3 is TGTGCCAGCAGCCTTAAGACAGGGCGACTCAATGAGCAGTTCTTC.

This clone turned up a few times. The chain couples TRBV30 to TRBJ2-3; 8 bases fit TRBD1. Germline CDR1 is GTSNPN and CDR2 is SVGIG (reference sequence). Germline trimming cut 8 bases from V and 7 bases from J; bases unmatched to any gene: 20. CDR3 length: 16 residues. The CDR3 loop is CAGLRKDRARGYTQYF. CDR3 sequence (DNA): TGTGCCGGTTTACGTAAGGACAGGGCGCGGGGATATACGCAGTATTTT.

This chain connects TRBV2 to TRBJ2-3; a weak D match, TRBD1 (6 bases). The germline V gene encodes CDR1 SNHLY and CDR2 FYNNEI. This CDR3 comprises 15 residues. With 0 bases removed from V and 2 bases from J, the gap between germline ends came to 9 bases. CDR3 region: CASSEAGGLTDTQYF. In nucleotides, the CDR3 is TGTGCCAGCAGTGAAGCTGGGGGCCTCACAGATACGCAGTATTTT.

The chain carries TRBV7-9 and TRBJ2-1; 8 nucleotides line up with TRBD1. The V gene end was trimmed by 7 bases and the J gene end by 2 bases; junction bases not matched to a gene: 10. Germline V lookup: CDR1 SEHNR, CDR2 FQNEAQ (reference sequence). The CDR3 has 16 amino acids. The CDR3 protein is CASNPYKGQAYNEQFF. CDR3 coding DNA: TGTGCCAGCAATCCATATAAGGGACAGGCCTACAATGAGCAGTTCTTC.

This clone was counted a few times. This chain joins TRBV29-1 and TRBJ1-2; 8 bases match TRBD1. Germline V lookup: CDR1 SQVTM, CDR2 ANQGSEA. V was pared by 4 bases and J by 10 bases, with 8 bases of the junction left unmatched. The CDR3 length is 12 residues. In DNA form, the CDR3 reads TGCAGCGTTGGGCCCGACAGGGGTGCCTACACCTTC. It yields the protein CSVGPDRGAYTF.

This rearrangement joins TRBV7-9 to TRBJ2-1; unclear D gene. Trimming cost V 5 bases and J 6 bases, with 5 bases left between them. The CDR3 extends over 11 amino acids. Looked up from germline, CDR1 is SEHNR and CDR2 is FQNEAQ (reference sequence). CDR3 sequence: CASSLSNEQFF. The CDR3 nucleotides read TGTGCCAGCAGCCTATCCAATGAGCAGTTCTTC.

This clone has at least ten counts. The chain recombines TRBV19 with TRBJ1-4; 7 bases line up with TRBD1. Germline trimming cut 5 bases from V and 6 bases from J; bases unmatched to any gene: 9. The CDR3 loop spans 15 amino acids. From germline, CDR1 is LNHDA and CDR2 SQIVND (reference sequence). The CDR3 loop is CASSPLRQGDEKLFF. The CDR3 DNA is TGTGCCAGTAGTCCACTAAGACAGGGAGATGAAAAACTGTTTTTT.

The count of this clone is one. V gene TRBV7-8 combines with J gene TRBJ2-7; D unclear. The germline CDR1 and CDR2 sequences are SGHVS and FQNEAQ. This CDR3 comprises 13 residues. V gave up 1 base and J gave up 2 bases, with 6 bases separating them. Written as DNA, the CDR3 is TGTGCCAGCAGCTTAGGACGGGCCTACGAGCAGTACGTC. Amino acid sequence: CASSLGRAYEQYV.

Here the CDR3 DNA reads TGTGCCAGCAGCTTAACGGGGGTTAACTATGGCTACACCTTC. Translation: CASSLTGVNYGYTF. The chain is built from TRBV7-2 and TRBJ1-2, with D tentatively TRBD1 (5 bases). The CDR3 is 14 residues long. Germline-derived CDR1 and CDR2 are SGHTA and FQGNSA. The germline V and J ends were trimmed by 2 bases and 1 base, with 8 bases remaining between them. The full variable domain, in which reference TRBV7-2 and TRBJ1-2 provide the parts outside the CDR3, is GAGVSQSPSNKVTEKGKDVELRCDPISGHTALYWYRQSLGQGLEFLIYFQGNSAPDKSGLPSDRFSAERTGGSVSTLTIQRTQQEDSAVYLCASSLTGVNYGYTFGSGTRLTVV.

CDR3 protein: CASSLDGGFNQPQHF. The CDR3, as DNA: TGTGCCAGCAGCTTAGACGGGGGGTTTAATCAGCCCCAGCATTTT. V usage is TRBV7-8 and J usage is TRBJ1-5; D possibly corresponds to TRBD1 (5 bases). The V and J ends lost 1 base and 4 bases respectively, with 11 bases between them. This CDR3 spans 15 amino acids. Germline V gene data show CDR1 as SGHVS and CDR2 as FQNEAQ.

A single count supports this clone. The V gene is TRBV6-5, the J gene TRBJ2-7, with TRBD1 identical over 8 bases. Unmatched junction bases numbered 4, after V lost 6 bases and J lost 0 bases. The CDR3 is 14 amino acids. Germline CDR1 MNHEY, CDR2 SVGAGI. The CDR3 is CASRTGGSSYEQYF. DNA for the CDR3: TGTGCCAGCAGAACAGGGGGTAGCTCCTACGAGCAGTACTTC.

The chain joins TRBV11-3 to TRBJ2-3, with 11 bases lining up with TRBD2. CDR1 and CDR2 (germline): SGHNT, YENEEA. This CDR3 region has 16 residues. J lost 2 bases, V lost 5 bases, and 6 bases had no gene match. The CDR3 DNA reads TGTGCCAGCAGCGTCGGACTAGCGGGTTTCACAGATACGCAGTATTTT. Translated, it gives CASSVGLAGFTDTQYF.

The chain uses TRBV18 and TRBJ2-7, with 8 bases aligning to TRBD1. Germline CDR1 reads KGHSH; CDR2 reads LQKENI. V lost 5 bases and J lost 4; bases outside the gene matches: 16. The CDR3 covers 17 residues. CDR3 sequence reads: CASSTTPQGDRSYEQYV. CDR3 bases: TGTGCCAGCTCAACAACCCCACAAGGGGACAGGAGTTACGAGCAGTACGTC.